The TCR beta chain under discussion was sequenced for a study of blood T cell repertoires in COVID-19. For the study at large: Researchers got acute and convalescent COVID-19 samples from the United States, Italy and Spain. In each case, the material was cDNA or gDNA derived from T cells, B-cell-depleted T cells, or PBMCs.

The data were produced by immunoSEQ multiplex PCR, yet TCRdb's version contains in-frame clones alone and is incomplete. Among roughly 300,000 clones listed, approximately 91% were seen once. Residents of 24 US areas, aged about 18 to 89 years, made up the participants. Which cohort a participant joined came from the clinical history participants gave. Germline V gene lookup returns CDR1 SEHNR and CDR2 FQNEAQ (reference sequence). The CDR3 is 13 amino acids. Trimming removed 1 base from V and 5 bases from J, with 8 bases in between. The chain recombines TRBV7-9 with TRBJ1-2; tentatively, D is TRBD1 (6 bases). This receptor was taken from a woman aged 40 to 50 with acute COVID-19. Source material: PBMCs or T cells enriched from blood (not recorded which). CDR3 bases: TGTGCCAGCAGCTTAGTAACAGGGTATGGCTACACCTTC. Its translation: CASSLVTGYGYTF.